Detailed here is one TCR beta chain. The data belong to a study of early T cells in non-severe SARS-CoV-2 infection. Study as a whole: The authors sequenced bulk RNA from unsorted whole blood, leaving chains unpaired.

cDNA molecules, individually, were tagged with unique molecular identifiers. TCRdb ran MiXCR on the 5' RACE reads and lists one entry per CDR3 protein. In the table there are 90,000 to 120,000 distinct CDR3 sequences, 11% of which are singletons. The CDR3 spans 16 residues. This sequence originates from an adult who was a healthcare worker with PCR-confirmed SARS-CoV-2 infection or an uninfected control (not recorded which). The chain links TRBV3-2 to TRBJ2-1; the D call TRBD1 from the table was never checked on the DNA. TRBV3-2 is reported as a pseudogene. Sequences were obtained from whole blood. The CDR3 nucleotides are TGTGCCAGCAGCCAGTTACAGGGGGCTAGGGAGGATGAGCAGTTCTTC. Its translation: CASSQLQGAREDEQFF.